The 11 T cell receptor beta chains below come from one sample, sequenced in a study of blood T cells in healthy people across ages. For the second PCR, which ran for about 7 to 11 cycles, a sample-barcoded 5' primer and a J-beta primer mix were used. MiXCR was run by TCRdb on the 5' RACE reads, yielding one entry per CDR3 protein. Among about 690,000 distinct CDR3 sequences listed, over 40% were seen once. The sequenced material came from blood. The receptors were sampled from a man aged 80 or over in good health.

The chain carries TRBV27 and TRBJ2-3, with a weak D call TRBD2 (6 bases). The CDR3 totals 17 residues. Germline V gene sequence: CDR1 MNHEY, CDR2 SMNVEV (reference sequence). Trimming left V 5 bases short and J 1 base short, with 19 bases between. The CDR3 is CASSPRGAWGGTDTQYF. In DNA form, the CDR3 reads TGTGCCAGCAGTCCGAGGGGAGCGTGGGGGGGCACAGATACGCAGTATTTT.

The J gene is TRBJ2-6, the V gene TRBV6-6; D gene ambiguous. Deletions cut 11 bases from V and 0 bases from J, with 8 bases between. There are 13 residues in the CDR3. Per germline, CDR1 MNHNY and CDR2 SVGAGI (reference sequence). This chain's CDR3 is CAGTHSGANVLTF. In DNA, the CDR3 is TGTGCCGGCACTCACTCTGGGGCCAACGTCCTGACTTTC.

To note about this clonotype: A much larger clone is a single base away; this may be a read error. The V call is TRBV29-1, the J call TRBJ1-1; 11 nucleotides align to TRBD1. Germline V gene data show CDR1 as SQVTM and CDR2 as ANQGSEA. CDR3 size: 16 residues. In DNA, the CDR3 is TGCAGCGCCATATCGGACAGGGGGCTAAGGAACACTAAAGCTTTCTTT. Protein product: CSAISDRGLRNTKAFF.

This clonotype has a handful of counts. J is TRBJ1-6 and V is TRBV9; perhaps TRBD1 as D (5 bases). V shed 0 bases and J shed 8 bases, with 12 bases lying between them. Germline V gene lookup returns CDR1 SGDLS and CDR2 YYNGEE. The length of the CDR3 is 15 residues. Written as DNA, the CDR3 is TGTGCCAGCAGCGTAGGCCAGGGTCAACATTCACCCCTCCACTTT. Translation: CASSVGQGQHSPLHF.

The rearrangement joins TRBV10-3 to TRBJ2-1; D is uncertain. Looked up from germline, CDR1 is ENHRY and CDR2 is SYGVKD. V was cut by 2 bases and J by 10 bases, with 12 bases left in between. CDR3 size: 13 residues. Here the CDR3 reads CAISEGTLPEQFF. The CDR3 bases are TGTGCCATCAGTGAGGGCACCCTACCCGAGCAGTTCTTC.

This sequence joins TRBV7-2 and TRBJ1-1, with TRBD1 identical over 10 bases. The germline V gene encodes CDR1 SGHTA and CDR2 FQGNSA. CDR3 length: 13 residues. Unmatched junction bases numbered 11, after V lost 10 bases and J lost 9 bases. The CDR3 DNA is TGTGCCACAAGCGCGACAGGGGGCTTAAAAGCTTTCTTT. Its translation is CATSATGGLKAFF.

The CDR3, as DNA: TGCAGTGCTGGAGTCCGGAAAGAGACCCAGTACTTC. Translating it yields CSAGVRKETQYF. The chain carries TRBV20-1 and TRBJ2-5; D ambiguous. Germline V gene sequence: CDR1 DFQATT, CDR2 SNEGSKA (reference sequence). V lost 5 bases and J lost 3, with 10 bases in between. The CDR3 is 12 amino acids.

J is TRBJ2-7 and V is TRBV6-2 or TRBV6-3; D possibly matches TRBD1 or TRBD2 (5 bases each). Trimming cost V 1 base and J 6 bases, with 22 bases left between them. This CDR3 spans 17 amino acids. In germline, CDR1 is MNHEY, CDR2 SVGEGT. The CDR3, as DNA: TGTGCCAGCAGTTACTTTGGGGACGGAGCCACCTTCCGCGAGCAGTACTTC. Its translation: CASSYFGDGATFREQYF.

With respect to this clonotype: Sequence at one end of the junction differs from germline and may be a read error. The chain links TRBV6-4 to TRBJ2-3; 7 bases align to TRBD1. Germline CDR1 and CDR2: MRHNA and SNTAGT. This CDR3 spans 15 amino acids. For the CDR3, the DNA is TGTGCCAGCAGTCACGACAGGGACAGCACAGATGCGCAGTATTTT. Translated, it gives CASSHDRDSTDAQYF.

This clonotype was detected only a few times. The chain carries TRBV5-8 and TRBJ2-2, with D uncertain. Germline V gives CDR1 SGHTS, CDR2 YDEGEE. Trimming removed 5 bases from V and 2 bases from J, with 13 bases in between. This CDR3 region has 15 residues. The CDR3 DNA is TGTGCCAGCAGGCGTGGTAGAGGTAACACCGGGGAGCTGTTTTTT. Translated, it gives CASRRGRGNTGELFF.

This chain joins TRBV20-1 and TRBJ2-7, with TRBD1 matching 7 bases. The end of the DNA aligns better with TRBJ2-5, so the J call may be wrong. The germline V gene encodes CDR1 DFQATT and CDR2 SNEGSKA (reference sequence). CDR3 size: 13 residues. The CDR3, as DNA: TGCAGTGCTGGGGTCGGGACAGCCGAGACCCAGTACTTC. Translation gives CSAGVGTAETQYF.